This TCR beta chain was sequenced for a study of blood T cell repertoires in COVID-19. Turning to the study itself: Whether acute or convalescent, the COVID-19 samples came from the United States, Italy and Spain. Nucleic acid was either cDNA or gDNA, and it came from T cells, B-cell-depleted T cells, or PBMCs.

Study processing details: It was from reference gene primer amplification that nucleated cell counts were estimated. Libraries were prepared by immunoSEQ multiplex PCR; TCRdb keeps only in-frame clonotypes and omits some of them. From that table come the V and J calls and clone size; the DNA was used to work out D and trimming. The table has 15,000 to 20,000 clones, 70% to 90% seen once; the top ten hold roughly 67%. Trimming cost V 5 bases and J 6 bases, with 16 bases left between them. Germline CDR1 and CDR2: SEHNR and FQNEAQ (reference sequence). This CDR3 comprises 14 residues. Sequencing used peripheral blood. The TCR was taken from a man older than 75 with acute or convalescent COVID-19. The V gene is TRBV7-9, the J gene TRBJ1-1; no clear D gene. CDR3 DNA sequence: TGTGCCAGCAGCCTCGATCAAGGAGCCTCTGAAGCTTTCTTT. Translated, it gives CASSLDQGASEAFF.